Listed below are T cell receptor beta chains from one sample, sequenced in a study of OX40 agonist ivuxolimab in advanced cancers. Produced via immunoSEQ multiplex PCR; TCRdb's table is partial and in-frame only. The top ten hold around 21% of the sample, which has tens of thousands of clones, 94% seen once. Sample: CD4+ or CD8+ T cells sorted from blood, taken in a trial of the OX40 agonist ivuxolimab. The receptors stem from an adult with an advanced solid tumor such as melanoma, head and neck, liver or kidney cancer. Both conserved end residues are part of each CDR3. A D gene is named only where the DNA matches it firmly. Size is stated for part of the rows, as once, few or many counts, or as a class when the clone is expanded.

cdr3_nt: TGTGCCAGCAGTGACCGTCCAGACAGGGGGGATGGCTACACCTTC
cdr3_aa: CASSDRPDRGDGYTF
d_call: TRBD1
j_call: TRBJ1-2
clone_size: .
cdr3_length: 15
v_call: TRBV6-4

cdr3_nt: TGTGCCAGCAGCGGAGCGGGAGCTTCCTACGAGCAGTACTTC
cdr3_aa: CASSGAGASYEQYF
d_call: TRBD2
j_call: TRBJ2-7
clone_size: .
cdr3_length: 14
v_call: TRBV9

cdr3_nt: TGTGCCAGCAGTGGATCCTACAATGAGCAGTTCTTC
cdr3_aa: CASSGSYNEQFF
d_call: .
j_call: TRBJ2-1
clone_size: .
cdr3_length: 12
v_call: TRBV27

cdr3_nt: TGTGCCAGCAGCTTCCTGAGACCGACTAGCACAGATACGCAGTATTTT
cdr3_aa: CASSFLRPTSTDTQYF
d_call: .
j_call: TRBJ2-3
clone_size: .
cdr3_length: 16
v_call: TRBV5-4

cdr3_nt: TGTGCCAGCAGCTGGGGACAGGGGGCGTCCGAGCAGTACTTC
cdr3_aa: CASSWGQGASEQYF
d_call: TRBD1
j_call: TRBJ2-7
clone_size: .
cdr3_length: 14
v_call: TRBV27

cdr3_nt: TGTGCCAGCAGCTTAGAATCGAGGGCGGATTACGAGCAGTACTTC
cdr3_aa: CASSLESRADYEQYF
d_call: .
j_call: TRBJ2-7
clone_size: .
cdr3_length: 15
v_call: TRBV7-9

cdr3_nt: TGTGCCAGCAGCTCGGGGACCTACGAGCAGTACTTC
cdr3_aa: CASSSGTYEQYF
d_call: .
j_call: TRBJ2-7
clone_size: once
cdr3_length: 12
v_call: TRBV7-9

cdr3_nt: TGTGCCAGCAGCTGGGACAGAGGGACCTACTATGGCTACACCTTC
cdr3_aa: CASSWDRGTYYGYTF
d_call: TRBD1
j_call: TRBJ1-2
clone_size: .
cdr3_length: 15
v_call: TRBV7-9

cdr3_nt: TGTGCCATCGGTGGCCCCTTCTATGGCTACACCTTC
cdr3_aa: CAIGGPFYGYTF
d_call: .
j_call: TRBJ1-2
clone_size: .
cdr3_length: 12
v_call: TRBV6-6

cdr3_nt: TGTGCCAGCAGCACCGGGACCGACTATGGCTACACCTTC
cdr3_aa: CASSTGTDYGYTF
d_call: .
j_call: TRBJ1-2
clone_size: .
cdr3_length: 13
v_call: TRBV7-9

cdr3_nt: TGTGCCAGTAGTAGGACTTCAAGCTCCTACAATGAGCAGTTCTTC
cdr3_aa: CASSRTSSSYNEQFF
d_call: .
j_call: TRBJ2-1
clone_size: .
cdr3_length: 15
v_call: TRBV19

cdr3_nt: TGTGCCAGCAGCTTGGACGACAATGAGCAGTTCTTC
cdr3_aa: CASSLDDNEQFF
d_call: .
j_call: TRBJ2-1
clone_size: once
cdr3_length: 12
v_call: TRBV5-6

cdr3_nt: TGTGCCAGCTCAGCTAGCGGGAGTCGGCAAGAGACCCAGTACTTC
cdr3_aa: CASSASGSRQETQYF
d_call: TRBD2
j_call: TRBJ2-5
clone_size: .
cdr3_length: 15
v_call: TRBV18

cdr3_nt: TGTGCCAGCAGCGCCTATCTAAGTCACGAGCAGTACTTC
cdr3_aa: CASSAYLSHEQYF
d_call: .
j_call: TRBJ2-7
clone_size: .
cdr3_length: 13
v_call: TRBV2

cdr3_nt: TGTGCCCGTCACCGACTAGCCGTCCCCCACGATGAGCAGTTCTTC
cdr3_aa: CARHRLAVPHDEQFF
d_call: TRBD2
j_call: TRBJ2-1
clone_size: few
cdr3_length: 15
v_call: TRBV10-3